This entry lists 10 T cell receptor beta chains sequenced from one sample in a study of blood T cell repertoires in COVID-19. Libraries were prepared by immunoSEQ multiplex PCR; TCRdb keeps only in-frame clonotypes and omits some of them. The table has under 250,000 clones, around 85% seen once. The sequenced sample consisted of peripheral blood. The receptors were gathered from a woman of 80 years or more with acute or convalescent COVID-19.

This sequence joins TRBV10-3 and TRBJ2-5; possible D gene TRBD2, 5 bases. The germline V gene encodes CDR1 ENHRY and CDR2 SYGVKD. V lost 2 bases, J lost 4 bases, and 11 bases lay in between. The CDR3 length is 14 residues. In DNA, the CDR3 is TGTGCCATCAGTGAGGCACGTGGGAGAGAGACCCAGTACTTC. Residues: CAISEARGRETQYF.

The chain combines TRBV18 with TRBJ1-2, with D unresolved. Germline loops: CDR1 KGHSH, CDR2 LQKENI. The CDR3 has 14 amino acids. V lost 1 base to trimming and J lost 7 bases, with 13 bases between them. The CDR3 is CASSPLSSLPGYTF. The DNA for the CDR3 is TGTGCCAGCTCACCACTGAGCTCCCTACCTGGCTACACCTTC. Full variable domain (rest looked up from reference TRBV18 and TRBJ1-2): NAGVMQNPRHLVRRRGQEARLRCSPMKGHSHVYWYRQLPEEGLKFMVYLQKENIIDESGMPKERFSAEFPKEGPSILRIQQVVRGDSAAYFCASSPLSSLPGYTFGSGTRLTVV.

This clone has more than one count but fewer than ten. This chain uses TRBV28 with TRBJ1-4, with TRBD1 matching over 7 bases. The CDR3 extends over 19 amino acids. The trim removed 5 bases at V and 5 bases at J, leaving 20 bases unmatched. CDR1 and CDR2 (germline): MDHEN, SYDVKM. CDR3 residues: CASSPPQGDGSLRNEKLFF. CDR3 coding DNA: TGTGCCAGCAGTCCACCGCAGGGGGACGGTAGTTTGAGGAATGAAAAACTGTTTTTT.

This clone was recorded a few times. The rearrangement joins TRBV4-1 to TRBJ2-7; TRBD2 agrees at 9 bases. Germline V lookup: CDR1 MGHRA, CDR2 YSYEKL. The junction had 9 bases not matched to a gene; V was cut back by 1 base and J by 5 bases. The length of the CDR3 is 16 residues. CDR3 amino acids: CASSQVRAGGPHEQYF. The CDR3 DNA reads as TGCGCCAGCAGCCAAGTTAGGGCGGGAGGGCCCCACGAGCAGTACTTC.

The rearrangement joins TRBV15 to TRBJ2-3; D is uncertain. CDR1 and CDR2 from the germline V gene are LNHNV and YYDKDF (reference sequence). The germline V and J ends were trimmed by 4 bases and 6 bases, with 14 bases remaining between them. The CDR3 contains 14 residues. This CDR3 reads CATSMGPAGDTQYF. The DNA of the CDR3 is TGTGCCACCAGCATGGGCCCAGCTGGGGATACGCAGTATTTT.

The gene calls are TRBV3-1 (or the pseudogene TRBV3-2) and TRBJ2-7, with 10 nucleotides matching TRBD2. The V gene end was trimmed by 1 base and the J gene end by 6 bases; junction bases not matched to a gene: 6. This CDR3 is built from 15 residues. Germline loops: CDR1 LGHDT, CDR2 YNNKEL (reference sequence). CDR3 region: CASSQVAGGPAEQYF. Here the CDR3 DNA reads TGTGCCAGCAGCCAAGTAGCGGGAGGCCCGGCCGAGCAGTACTTC.

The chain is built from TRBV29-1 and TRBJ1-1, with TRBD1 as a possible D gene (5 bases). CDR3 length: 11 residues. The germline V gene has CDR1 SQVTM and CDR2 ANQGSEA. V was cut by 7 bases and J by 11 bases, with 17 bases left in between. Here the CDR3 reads CSAWRAGRAFF. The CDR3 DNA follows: TGCAGCGCCTGGAGGGCAGGGAGGGCTTTCTTT.

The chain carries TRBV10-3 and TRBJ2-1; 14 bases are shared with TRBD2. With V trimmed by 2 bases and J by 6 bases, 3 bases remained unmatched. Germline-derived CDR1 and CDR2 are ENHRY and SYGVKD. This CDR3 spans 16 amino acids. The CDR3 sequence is CAISEGTSGSFNEQFF. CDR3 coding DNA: TGTGCCATCAGTGAGGGGACTAGCGGGAGTTTCAATGAGCAGTTCTTC.

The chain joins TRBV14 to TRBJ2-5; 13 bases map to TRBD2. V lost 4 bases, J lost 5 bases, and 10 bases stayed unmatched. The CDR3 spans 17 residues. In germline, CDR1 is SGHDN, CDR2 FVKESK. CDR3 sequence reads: CASSLGTSGDRGETQYF. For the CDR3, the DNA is TGTGCCAGCAGCCTCGGGACTAGCGGGGATCGTGGGGAGACCCAGTACTTC.

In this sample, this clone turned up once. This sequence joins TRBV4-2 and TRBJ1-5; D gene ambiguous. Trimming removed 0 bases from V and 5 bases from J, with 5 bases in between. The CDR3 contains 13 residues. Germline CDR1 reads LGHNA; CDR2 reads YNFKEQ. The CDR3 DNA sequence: TGTGCCAGCAGCCAAGATCCGGATCAGCCCCAGCATTTT. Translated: CASSQDPDQPQHF.